What follows is one T cell receptor (beta chain) and its context. These data come from a study of blood T cell repertoires in COVID-19. Study-wide context: Specimens from acute and convalescent COVID-19 originated in the United States, Italy and Spain. T cells, B-cell-depleted T cells, or PBMCs provided the cDNA or gDNA that served as material.

TCRdb's table, derived via immunoSEQ multiplex PCR, lists solely in-frame clones and lacks some. In the table there are 150,000 or so clones, around nine tenths of which are singletons. The receptor was derived from a human donor in a cohort sampled during active COVID-19. The specimen was peripheral blood.

CDR3 sequence (DNA): TGTGCCAGCAGCCAAGACCCCCTTCTCGGACAGGGACCCGACGAGCAGTACTTC. The encoded protein is CASSQDPLLGQGPDEQYF. The V call is TRBV4-2, the J call TRBJ2-7; 8 bases agree with TRBD1. CDR3 length: 18 residues. Trimming cost V 0 bases and J 5 bases; bases outside gene matches: 15. The germline V gene has CDR1 LGHNA and CDR2 YNFKEQ.